This entry describes one TCR beta chain. As processed by the authors: Estimation of nucleated cell counts was performed using reference gene primer amplification. Only in-frame clones appear in the TCRdb table, and some are missing; sequencing was by immunoSEQ multiplex PCR. The DNA gave D and trimming, while V, J and clone size come from that table. The table lists about 240,000 clones, roughly 76% of them singletons. The sample belongs to a study of blood T cell repertoires in COVID-19. At the level of the study: Acute and convalescent COVID-19 specimens originated in the United States, Italy and Spain. Sample material is recorded as cDNA or gDNA derived from T cells, B-cell-depleted T cells, or PBMCs.

This CDR3 comprises 15 residues. Germline V gives CDR1 MGHRA, CDR2 YSYEKL. Trimming removed 0 bases at V and 2 bases at J, with 8 bases between. The sequenced sample was peripheral blood. The sequence was obtained from a woman older than 75 with COVID-19, enrolled during active disease. The rearrangement joins TRBV4-1 to TRBJ1-5, with D unresolved. Here the CDR3 DNA reads TGCGCCAGCAGCCAAGATAGGCAGGGCAATCAGCCCCAGCATTTT. This codes for CASSQDRQGNQPQHF.